This T cell receptor beta chain is from a study of CD8 T cells in ankylosing spondylitis. Study conclusions and caveats: There were earlier reports of some motif variants in reactive arthritis synovial fluid and blood.

With molecular barcodes, quantitative 5'-RACE was used to make the TCR beta libraries. MiXCR, run by TCRdb on the 5' RACE reads, gives a single entry per CDR3 protein. The data contain 250,000 to 400,000 distinct CDR3 sequences, 11% of them seen just once; the ten biggest clones take up roughly 9.5%. Note on this clonotype: Antigen specificity is unknown.

This TCR was recovered from a female donor with ankylosing spondylitis or in good health (not recorded which). Sequencing was performed on blood, either unsorted or a sorted T cell fraction (not recorded which).

The CDR3, as DNA: TGTGCCAGCAGCTTAGTTGCCGGCCGCACTGAAGCTTTCTTT. Amino acid sequence: CASSLVAGRTEAFF. This rearrangement joins TRBV7-9 to TRBJ1-1; no clear D gene. V was trimmed by 1 base and J by 4 bases, leaving 10 bases between them. Germline V gene lookup returns CDR1 SEHNR and CDR2 FQNEAQ (reference sequence). The CDR3 totals 14 residues. Supplemented by reference TRBV7-9 and TRBJ1-1, the full variable domain reads DTGVSQNPRHKITKRGQNVTFRCDPISEHNRLYWYRQTLGQGPEFLTYFQNEAQLEKSRLLSDRFSAERPKGSFSTLEIQRTEQGDSAMYLCASSLVAGRTEAFFGQGTRLTVV.